The entry below describes one T cell receptor beta chain. Which antigen it targets is not known. The sample holds no much larger clone one base away, and base qualities are not on file. TCRbeta CDR3 regions were amplified from genomic DNA using the immunoSEQ Assay, a bias-controlled multiplex PCR. In the paper's pipeline: The number of nucleated cells in each sample was estimated by amplification of reference gene primers within the assay. To quantify the absolute abundance of each unique TCRbeta CDR3 rearrangement, sequence reads were collapsed and filtered. For each sample, productive Simpson clonality was calculated as the square root of Simpson's diversity index over productive rearrangements. Not all clones reach the TCRdb copy of this immuneACCESS table, which keeps in-frame sequences only. Checked studies attribute under half of the gap to unresolved V genes and leave the rest unexplained. The V and J calls and clone size were taken over from that table, and D and trimming were inferred from the DNA. The sample includes about 350,000 clones, with 88% observed a single time. The ten largest clones capture 1% of the sample.

These data come from a study of blood T cell repertoires in COVID-19 (dated by TCRdb to 2019 to 2021). The study in broad terms: The collaborator samples originated in the United States, Italy and Spain and spanned the acute and convalescent phases of COVID-19. Samples came from the ongoing ImmuneRACE study (first 160 participants) plus 1,254 subjects from 6 global collaborators. The material from the prospective study consisted of cDNA or gDNA derived from T cells, B-cell-depleted T cells, or PBMCs. HLA class I and class II types, where available, came from metadata supplied by the sample provider rather than from assay-based typing. Subjects who had been exposed to COVID-19, were actively infected with it, or had recovered from it provided the deeply sampled blood TCRbeta repertoires that made up the dataset. The repertoires were released in a freely available public database meant as a resource for research on the immune response to SARS-CoV-2. Nearly every sample came with metadata listing a de-identified subject ID, COVID-19 status, age in years and sex.

In the prospective study, participants were about 18 to 95 years old, resided in about 25 geographic areas of the United States, and were enrolled through a virtual design. To assign participants to cohorts, the prospective study relied on clinical history that participants themselves reported in a screening survey and a study questionnaire. A participant counted as exposed if, within 2 weeks of entering the study, that participant had been in contact with someone who had a PCR-confirmed or clinician-diagnosed COVID-19 case. In the prospective study, whole blood, serum and a nasopharyngeal or oropharyngeal swab were collected from each participant by mobile phlebotomists. Over an approximately 2-month period, participants in the prospective study had the option of providing additional blood draws and questionnaires. Before DNA extraction, prospective study blood samples were shipped either frozen or at room temperature.

The CDR3 has 15 amino acids, counting the end cysteine and phenylalanine. Left in the record is the CDR3 DNA by itself, 45 bases read in frame from the first base. V is pruned by 5 bases and J by 4 bases, leaving 8 bases of the junction without a gene match. CDR1 and CDR2 were assigned from the germline V gene as SNHLY and FYNNEI. Beyond this particular receptor, the publication reports: How much clinical and demographic metadata was included differed by source and by participant, and the metadata was provided uncurated.

The rearrangement joined TRBV2 to TRBJ2-1; 7 bases in the junction line up with TRBD2. This TCR derives from a woman in her twenties or thirties who had been exposed to COVID-19. The sample was PBMCs or T cells enriched from blood (not recorded which). The nucleotide sequence reads TGTGCCAGCAGTTTTAAAGCGGGAACGTACAATGAGCAGTTCTTC. This codes for CASSFKAGTYNEQFF.